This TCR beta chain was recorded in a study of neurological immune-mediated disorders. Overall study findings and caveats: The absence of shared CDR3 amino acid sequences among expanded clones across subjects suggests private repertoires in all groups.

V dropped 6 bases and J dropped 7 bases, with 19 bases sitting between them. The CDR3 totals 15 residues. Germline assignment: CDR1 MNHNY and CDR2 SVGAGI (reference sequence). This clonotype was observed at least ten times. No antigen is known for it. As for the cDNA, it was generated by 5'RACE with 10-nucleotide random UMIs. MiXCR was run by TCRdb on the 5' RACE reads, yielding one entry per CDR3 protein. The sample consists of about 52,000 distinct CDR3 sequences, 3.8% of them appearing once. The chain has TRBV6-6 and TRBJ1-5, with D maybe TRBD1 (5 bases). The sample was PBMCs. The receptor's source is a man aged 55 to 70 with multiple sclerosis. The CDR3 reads CASRSQGPPPQPQHF. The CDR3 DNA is TGTGCCAGCAGATCCCAGGGACCCCCTCCACAGCCCCAGCATTTT.